This entry lists 24 T cell receptor beta chains sequenced from one sample in a study of cytomegalovirus exposure and HLA in healthy donors. With 60 Vbeta and 13 Jbeta primers, the PCR was carried out. The assay was immunoSEQ multiplex PCR, and TCRdb's table has in-frame clones only and misses some. The table lists approximately 140,000 clones. Input material: PBMCs. All receptors come from a woman under 30 in good health and CMV-seronegative.

V is TRBV5-1 and J is TRBJ2-3, with 7 bases fitting TRBD2. Germline assignment: CDR1 SGHRS and CDR2 YFSETQ. This CDR3 is 16 amino acids long. Trimming cost V 3 bases and J 5 bases; bases outside gene matches: 12. CDR3 bases: TGCGCCAGCAGCTGGCGGGGGACGGGAGAGATAGATACGCAGTATTTT. Protein: CASSWRGTGEIDTQYF.

The rearrangement uses TRBV9 and TRBJ1-4, with D perhaps matching TRBD1 (5 bases). Looked up from germline, CDR1 is SGDLS and CDR2 is YYNGEE. V lost 3 bases and J lost 2, with 20 bases in between. The CDR3 covers 18 residues. The CDR3 spells CASSGGLLAQATNEKLFF. In DNA, the CDR3 is TGTGCCAGCAGCGGGGGACTATTGGCCCAGGCGACTAATGAAAAACTGTTTTTT.

The chain combines TRBV29-1 with TRBJ1-1; D is possibly TRBD1 (6 bases). V was clipped by 6 bases and J by 3 bases, with 17 bases between them. This CDR3 spans 14 amino acids. CDR1 and CDR2 (germline): SQVTM, ANQGSEA. CDR3 sequence (DNA): TGCAGCGTCTTAAACAGGGCCGCTCACACTGAAGCTTTCTTT. Amino acids: CSVLNRAAHTEAFF.

The chain links TRBV21-1 to TRBJ1-2. TRBV21-1 is shown as a pseudogene. This CDR3 is 17 amino acids long. The CDR3 nucleotides read TGTGCCAGCAGCCCATATGAGGGTGGCAGGAGGGGCAATGGCTACACCTTC. Protein product: CASSPYEGGRRGNGYTF.

The rearrangement uses TRBV5-6 and TRBJ1-2, with 8 bases matching TRBD1. The CDR3 runs 15 residues. V was pared by 7 bases and J by 4 bases, with 12 bases of the junction left unmatched. Per germline, CDR1 SGHDT and CDR2 YYEEEE. In nucleotides, the CDR3 is TGTGCCAGCGGCGCCGGGACAGGTTCTTTCTATGGCTACACCTTC. Protein product: CASGAGTGSFYGYTF.

This chain joins TRBV5-4 and TRBJ2-6, with a weak D call TRBD1 (6 bases). From germline, CDR1 is SGHNT and CDR2 YYREEE (reference sequence). Trimming took off 0 bases at V and 0 bases at J, with 10 bases between the two ends. This CDR3 has 17 residues. In nucleotides, the CDR3 is TGTGCCAGCAGCTTGGGGCAGGGGAACTCTGGGGCCAACGTCCTGACTTTC. Protein sequence: CASSLGQGNSGANVLTF.

The CDR3 loop reads CASSSWTSGRPTDTQYF. The DNA for the CDR3 is TGTGCCAGCAGCTCATGGACTAGCGGGAGGCCCACAGATACGCAGTATTTT. The genes are TRBV5-4 and TRBJ2-3; the match to TRBD2 covers 14 bases. After removal of 3 bases from V and 2 bases from J, the junction contained 5 bases not matched to a gene. The length of the CDR3 is 17 residues. The germline V gene encodes CDR1 SGHNT and CDR2 YYREEE (reference sequence).

The V call is TRBV4-1, the J call TRBJ2-1; TRBD2 matches at 7 bases. V was clipped by 1 base and J by 5 bases; unmatched bases: 11. The CDR3 is 17 residues long. Germline loops: CDR1 MGHRA, CDR2 YSYEKL. The DNA of the CDR3 is TGCGCCAGCAGCCAAGCCACGGTGCTAGCGGAGAACAATGAGCAGTTCTTC. It is translated as CASSQATVLAENNEQFF.

V gene TRBV9 combines with J gene TRBJ2-1; TRBD2 agrees at 7 bases. V lost 3 bases, J lost 5 bases, and 5 bases stayed unmatched. The CDR3 sequence is 14 residues long. From germline, CDR1 is SGDLS and CDR2 YYNGEE. CDR3 coding DNA: TGTGCCAGCAGCGCCCCCGGGACTAACAATGAGCAGTTCTTC. It is translated as CASSAPGTNNEQFF.

V and J are TRBV10-3 and TRBJ2-1; 8 positions agree with TRBD2. J lost 8 bases, V lost 9 bases, and 15 bases had no gene match. This CDR3 contains 15 residues. Germline CDR1 and CDR2: ENHRY and SYGVKD. The CDR3: CAISSERERFDEQFF. The DNA for the CDR3 is TGTGCCATTAGCTCGGAGCGGGAGCGTTTCGATGAGCAGTTCTTC.

The V gene is TRBV5-8, the J gene TRBJ2-7, with D perhaps TRBD1 (5 bases). The CDR3 is 13 amino acids. Trimming stripped 0 bases from V and 2 bases from J, with 6 bases between. CDR1 is SGHTS and CDR2 is YDEGEE in the germline V gene. For the CDR3, the DNA is TGTGCCAGCAGCTTGGACAGGACCTACGAGCAGTACTTC. Translation gives CASSLDRTYEQYF.

The rearrangement links TRBV29-1 to TRBJ2-7, with 12 bases that match TRBD2. The CDR3 spans 13 residues. Germline V CDR1 and CDR2: SQVTM, ANQGSEA. With V trimmed by 5 bases and J by 4 bases, 3 bases remained unmatched. For the CDR3, the DNA is TGCAGCGTTCTGACTAGCGGGAGTTACGAGCAGTACTTC. Amino acid sequence: CSVLTSGSYEQYF.

The V gene is TRBV6-1, the J gene TRBJ1-2; TRBD1 is a possible D gene (6 bases). V dropped 2 bases and J dropped 8 bases, with 12 bases sitting between them. Germline V gene sequence: CDR1 MNHNS, CDR2 SASEGT. CDR3 length equals 13 residues. The CDR3 reads CASSERGRGGYTF. CDR3 coding DNA: TGTGCCAGCAGTGAACGGGGAAGGGGGGGCTACACCTTC.

The V call is TRBV18, the J call TRBJ2-7, with TRBD2 matching 7 bases. The V gene end was trimmed by 3 bases and the J gene end by 2 bases; junction bases not matched to a gene: 4. The CDR3 is 14 residues long. Germline V gene sequence: CDR1 KGHSH, CDR2 LQKENI. For the CDR3, the DNA is TGTGCCAGCTCACCCCAGGGAGGGACCTACGAGCAGTACGTC. Amino acid sequence: CASSPQGGTYEQYV.

The chain's CDR3 is CSVGGLAGWEQFF. The DNA for the CDR3 is TGCAGCGTTGGTGGACTAGCGGGATGGGAGCAGTTCTTC. The chain carries TRBV29-1 and TRBJ2-1, with 12 bases fitting TRBD2. The CDR3 extends over 13 amino acids. Germline V lookup: CDR1 SQVTM, CDR2 ANQGSEA. V shed 4 bases and J 10 bases; nucleotides not matched to a gene: 5.

The genes are TRBV9 and TRBJ2-7; TRBD1 agrees at 7 bases. V was clipped by 1 base and J by 4 bases; unmatched bases: 8. Germline V gene sequence: CDR1 SGDLS, CDR2 YYNGEE. This CDR3 is built from 15 residues. CDR3 protein: CASSVSAGGSYEQYF. In nucleotides, the CDR3 is TGTGCCAGCAGCGTATCGGCAGGGGGATCGTACGAGCAGTACTTC.

The genes are TRBV6-4 and TRBJ2-3, with D maybe TRBD2 (6 bases). Trimming left V 4 bases short and J 4 bases short, with 9 bases between. The CDR3 is made up of 13 amino acids. Germline CDR1 MRHNA, CDR2 SNTAGT. The CDR3 DNA follows: TGTGCCAGCAGTGCGGGAGAGGCAGATACGCAGTATTTT. Translated, it gives CASSAGEADTQYF.

The rearrangement uses TRBV9 and TRBJ1-2; no clear D. The V gene's germline CDR1 is SGDLS and CDR2 YYNGEE. CDR3 length: 15 amino acids. With 0 bases removed from V and 4 bases from J, the gap between germline ends came to 13 bases. The CDR3 loop is CASSVGGAEGYGYTF. Written as DNA, the CDR3 is TGTGCCAGCAGCGTAGGGGGAGCGGAGGGCTATGGCTACACCTTC.

This chain links TRBV27 with TRBJ1-5; D gene ambiguous. Per germline, CDR1 MNHEY and CDR2 SMNVEV (reference sequence). The CDR3 is made up of 14 amino acids. V lost 2 bases and J 5 bases, leaving 10 bases between the germline ends. This CDR3 reads CASSLDTTYQPQHF. CDR3 bases: TGTGCCAGCAGTTTAGACACAACTTATCAGCCCCAGCATTTT.

The chain recombines TRBV7-6 with TRBJ2-5; 7 nucleotides line up with TRBD1. The germline gives CDR1 SGHVS, CDR2 FNYEAQ. The J segment lost 5 bases and the V segment lost 5 bases, leaving 8 bases of the junction unmatched. The CDR3 contains 14 residues. In DNA, the CDR3 is TGTGCCAGCAGCCTCCGGGACAGATGGGAGACCCAGTACTTC. Translated, it gives CASSLRDRWETQYF.

The chain joins TRBV9 to TRBJ1-3; TRBD1 might be the D (6 bases). The germline V and J ends were trimmed by 0 bases and 0 bases, with 7 bases remaining between them. Germline CDR1 and CDR2: SGDLS and YYNGEE. The CDR3 length is 15 residues. The CDR3 is CASSVGTASGNTIYF. DNA of the CDR3: TGTGCCAGCAGCGTAGGGACAGCCTCTGGAAACACCATATATTTT.

The chain carries TRBV12-5 and TRBJ2-2, with D hard to call. This CDR3 has 12 residues. Looked up from germline, CDR1 is LGHNT and CDR2 is FRNRAP. V lost 7 bases and J 5 bases, leaving 8 bases between the germline ends. CDR3 sequence reads: CASALSTGELFF. CDR3 in DNA: TGTGCTAGTGCCCTCTCGACCGGGGAGCTGTTTTTT.

The chain is built from TRBV5-4 and TRBJ1-2; 11 nucleotides agree with TRBD1. The CDR3 contains 16 residues. The V and J ends lost 3 bases and 4 bases, in that order; junction bases with no gene match: 8. CDR1 SGHNT and CDR2 YYREEE come from the germline V gene (reference sequence). Here the CDR3 DNA reads TGTGCCAGCAGCTCCGGACAGGGGGCATTGGGCTATGGCTACACCTTC. Encoded protein: CASSSGQGALGYGYTF.

The chain uses TRBV6-1 and TRBJ2-7; tentatively, D is TRBD1 (5 bases). V lost 0 bases, J lost 2 bases, and 11 bases lay in between. In germline, CDR1 is MNHNS, CDR2 SASEGT. The CDR3 is 15 residues long. CDR3 DNA: TGTGCCAGCAGTGAAGCGCTGTGGACACCCTACGAGCAGTACGTC. Residues: CASSEALWTPYEQYV.